The T cell receptor (beta chain) described here comes from a study of shared clonotypes between healthy human individuals. Trimming took 0 bases from V and 3 from J, leaving 18 bases between them. The CDR3 consists of 17 residues. CDR1 is LGHNA, CDR2 YSLEER, per germline. Every immunoSEQ plate was one replicate of a subset's evenly spread DNA. Clones were sequenced by immunoSEQ multiplex PCR, and TCRdb holds only the in-frame ones, with some missing. The sample shows 2 million to 2.5 million clones, roughly 91% of them seen only once. CD45RO-negative CD8 cells positively selected for CCR7 made up the naive population, which excluded terminally differentiated effector memory CD45RA+ cells.

The clonotype originates from a man aged 18-30 years in good health. Some clones in this sample may be carry-over from other donors' samples. The chain couples TRBV4-3 to TRBJ2-7; D might be TRBD2 (6 bases). What was sequenced was naive CD8+ T cells from PBMCs. CDR3 bases: TGCGCCAGCAGCCAAGAAATGCGGCAGGGAGGTTTCTACGAGCAGTACTTC. Translation: CASSQEMRQGGFYEQYF.